This T cell receptor (beta chain) emerged from a study of OX40 agonist ivuxolimab in advanced cancers. Study-level background: The dose-escalation cohort was around 83% male, with a mean age of around 60 years, ranging about 23 to 90.

As concerns this clone: Its target is unknown.

Measured with immunoSEQ multiplex PCR; TCRdb has only the in-frame clones, and not every one. The sample consists of fewer than 90,000 clones, roughly 91% of them appearing once. Study-level points and caveats: The study found that CD8+ T cells averaged more expanded clones than CD4+.

This CDR3 contains 16 residues. The J segment lost 3 bases and the V segment lost 5 bases, leaving 9 bases of the junction unmatched. Germline CDR1 and CDR2: SGHTA and FQGNSA. The material sequenced was CD4+ or CD8+ T cells sorted from blood, taken in a trial of the OX40 agonist ivuxolimab. The chain employs TRBV7-2 and TRBJ2-1; 8 bases map to TRBD1. This clonotype was sampled from an adult with an advanced solid tumor such as melanoma, head and neck, liver or kidney cancer. The CDR3 is CASSRYGGQGYNEQFF. The CDR3 bases are TGTGCCAGCAGCCGTTACGGAGGACAGGGCTACAATGAGCAGTTCTTC. The full variable domain, completed using reference TRBV7-2 and TRBJ2-1, is GAGVSQSPSNKVTEKGKDVELRCDPISGHTALYWYRQSLGQGLEFLIYFQGNSAPDKSGLPSDRFSAERTGGSVSTLTIQRTQQEDSAVYLCASSRYGGQGYNEQFFGPGTRLTVL.